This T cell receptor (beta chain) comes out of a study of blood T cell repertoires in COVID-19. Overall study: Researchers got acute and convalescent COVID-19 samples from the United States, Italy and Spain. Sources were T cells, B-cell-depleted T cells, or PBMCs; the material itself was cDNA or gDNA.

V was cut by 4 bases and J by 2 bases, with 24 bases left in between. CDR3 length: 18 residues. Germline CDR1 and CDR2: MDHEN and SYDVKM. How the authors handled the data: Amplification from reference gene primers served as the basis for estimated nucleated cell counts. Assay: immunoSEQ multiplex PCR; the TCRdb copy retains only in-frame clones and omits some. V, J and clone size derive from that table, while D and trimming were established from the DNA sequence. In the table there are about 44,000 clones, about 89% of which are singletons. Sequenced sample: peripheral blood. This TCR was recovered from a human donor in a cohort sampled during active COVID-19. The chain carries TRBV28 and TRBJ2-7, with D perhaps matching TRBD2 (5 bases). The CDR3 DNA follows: TGTGCCAGCAGTTCCAGCTTTGGGCGGGCTAATCCCCCCTACGAGCAGTACTTC. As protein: CASSSSFGRANPPYEQYF.